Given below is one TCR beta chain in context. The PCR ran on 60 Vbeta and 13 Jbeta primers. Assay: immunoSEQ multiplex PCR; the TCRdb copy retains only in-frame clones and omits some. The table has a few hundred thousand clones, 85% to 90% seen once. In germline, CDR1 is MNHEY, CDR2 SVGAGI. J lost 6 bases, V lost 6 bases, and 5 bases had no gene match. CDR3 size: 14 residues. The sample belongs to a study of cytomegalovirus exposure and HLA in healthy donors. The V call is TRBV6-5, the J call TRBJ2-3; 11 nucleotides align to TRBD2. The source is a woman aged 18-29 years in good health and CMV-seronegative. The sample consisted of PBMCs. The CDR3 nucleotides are TGTGCCAGCAGCCTACGGACTAGCGGGGATACGCAGTATTTT. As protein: CASSLRTSGDTQYF.